The entry that follows covers one T cell receptor (beta chain) sequence. Its antigen specificity is not known. No per-base quality is available; no much larger clone lies one base away. TRB sequencing was run on genomic DNA with either the immunoSEQ assay at survey resolution or the hsTCRB kit. The original methods were these. Initial read processing used immunoSEQ software, and repertoire analyses used the LymphoSeq R package. Clonality was calculated as 1 minus normalized Shannon entropy, and the Gini coefficient was also calculated for each TRB dataset. Phenotypes of unsorted samples were inferred by mapping TRB sequences from sorted subsets of the recipient or donor onto unsorted samples of the same recipient. TCRdb took over this immuneACCESS table, retaining in-frame rearrangements with V and J assigned. Such tables are incomplete; in checked studies, under half of the missing clones stem from an unresolved V gene, and the remainder is unexplained. That table is the source of V, J and clone size, and D and trimming were worked out from the DNA. The sample contains approximately 17,000 clones, 70% to 80% of them found a single time. The ten largest clones add up to 31% of the sample.

These data are taken from a study of T cells after posttransplantation cyclophosphamide (dated by TCRdb to the mid-2010s). Describing the broader study: The study tracked T cell repertoire reconstitution by TRB sequencing after myeloablative bone marrow transplantation using posttransplantation cyclophosphamide as GVHD prophylaxis. Public TRB sequences were checked against a database of over 3,600 sequences associated with responses to pathogens, tumor antigens, self-antigens and alloantigens. Because TRA and TRB clonality correlated tightly in about 9 samples, the subsequent TCR analyses were limited to TRB only. TRB sequencing was also done on up to roughly 3 additional blood samples from 2 to 5.2 years after transplant in 3 patients, and on pretransplant blood from a handful of patients. Antigen receptor sequencing covered samples from 35 to 40 PTCy-treated patients and around 15 of their related bone marrow donors. Blood from every one of the 30 to 40 PTCy patients who had 1-year posttransplant specimens underwent TRB sequencing. Overall results and qualifications from the work: Across 45 patients, recipient CMV seropositivity and CMV reactivation were highly associated with TRB clonality; PTCy diversity was similar to CNI/methotrexate controls. Donor-recipient similarity was low at 1-2 months but increased during the first year, and donor CD8+ memory clones often dominated later blood repertoires. The TRB repertoires of T cells infiltrating skin or GI tract showed only limited overlap with the TRB repertoires of T cells in blood.

In light of the paper, this sample's treatment or condition label describes: high-dose cyclophosphamide on days +3 and +4 as single-agent GVHD prophylaxis. PTCy patients received busulfan and fludarabine conditioning, a related or unrelated marrow graft, and cyclophosphamide on days +3 and +4. PTCy-treated patients were drawn from a prospective multi-institutional clinical trial. Peripheral blood and bone marrow mononuclear cells were isolated by Ficoll-Hypaque density centrifugation and were cryopreserved. FACS on a FACSAria II was used to sort CD4+ and CD8+ T cells, including the naive and memory subsets. CDR1 and CDR2 are read off the germline V gene as SGDLS and YYNGEE. From V the trimming removes 2 bases and from J it removes 3 bases, while the gene matches leave 10 bases of the junction unaccounted for. CDR3 length: 16 amino acids, cysteine to phenylalanine. Kept here is only the CDR3 DNA, which spans 48 bases and is read in frame from base 1.

The TCR sequence derives from a female patient between 40 and 55 years old who received an allogeneic stem cell transplant from a related donor, was CMV-positive, and had no GVHD. The graft donor may be the source of some T cells after a transplant. Here the sequenced sample was CD8+ T cells sorted from PBMCs, taken just over 1,900 days after a stem cell transplant with posttransplant cyclophosphamide. The rearranged segments are TRBV9 and TRBJ2-5, with 7 junctional bases fitting TRBD1. The CDR3 region has the sequence CASSVPRDRGEETQYF. The bases read TGTGCCAGCAGCGTCCCCCGGGACAGAGGAGAAGAGACCCAGTACTTC.